This TCR beta chain was found in a study of control samples from healthy donors and cancer patients (dated by TCRdb to 2019 to 2021). Remarks on this clone: Its antigen target is currently unknown. No per-base quality is available; no much larger clone lies one base away.

Library preparation used the immunoSEQ multiplex PCR assay. TCRdb limited this immuneACCESS table to in-frame rearrangements with V and J called. A share of clones is missing; checked studies link under half to unresolved V genes, and the rest is unexplained. This sample has fewer than 95,000 clones in its table, and around 92% of those were observed once. About a sixth of the sample belongs to the ten largest clones. The receptor's source is a man younger than 45 in good health. Sequencing was carried out using blood.

Here is the DNA: TGTGCCAGCAGTCTACCTAGGGGTAGCGGAGAGACCCAGTACTTC. It is translated as CASSLPRGSGETQYF. Recombination connected TRBV25-1 to TRBJ2-5; the D gene is perhaps TRBD2, on 6 matching bases. From a lookup of the germline V gene, CDR1 and CDR2 are MGHDK and SYGVNS. V is shortened by 5 bases, J by 4 bases, and the region joining them spans 17 bases. Its CDR3 holds 15 amino acids, cysteine through phenylalanine. Only the CDR3 part of the read is kept: 45 bases, read in frame from the first base.